This is a list of T cell receptor beta chains from one sample in a study of PD-1 blockade in classical Hodgkin lymphoma. This table comes from immunoSEQ multiplex PCR, and its TCRdb copy is limited to in-frame clones, with some not included. The repertoire holds tens of thousands of clones, roughly 90% seen once, with about 0.38% in the top ten. Material for sequencing was CD4+ T cells from blood. All receptors derive from a human donor with classical Hodgkin lymphoma. Each CDR3 is given with its conserved first and last residue. A D gene is named only where the DNA matches it firmly. Part of the rows lack a size; the others show once, few, many or a class for expanded clones.

v_call	clone_size	j_call	d_call	cdr3_nt	cdr3_aa
TRBV5-6	.	TRBJ2-5	.	TGTGCCAGCAGCTTGTCCGCCCAAGAGACCCAGTACTTC	CASSLSAQETQYF
TRBV6-6	.	TRBJ2-1	.	TGTGCCAGCAGTTACGGGCCCCAGGGCGACAATGAGCAGTTCTTC	CASSYGPQGDNEQFF
TRBV18	.	TRBJ2-7	TRBD1	TGTGCCAGCTCACCGACCGGGACAGGGGGCGTAGGCTACGAGCAGTACTTC	CASSPTGTGGVGYEQYF
TRBV4-2	.	TRBJ2-1	.	TGTGCCAGCAGCACCCTAAACAATGAGCAGTTCTTC	CASSTLNNEQFF
TRBV9	.	TRBJ1-3	.	TGTGCCAGCAGCGTAGAGAGCAGACCCTCTGGAAACACCATATATTTT	CASSVESRPSGNTIYF
TRBV2	few	TRBJ1-4	.	TGTGCCAGCAGTGACTTCAGGGGAGCTAATGAAAAACTGTTTTTT	CASSDFRGANEKLFF
TRBV7-2	.	TRBJ1-6	TRBD1	TGTGCCAGCAGGAGGGACAGGGGTAACTCACCCCTCCACTTT	CASRRDRGNSPLHF
TRBV7-2	.	TRBJ1-3	.	TGTGCCAGCAGCTTAGATGGGAGCTTAACGTCTGGAAACACCATATATTTT	CASSLDGSLTSGNTIYF
TRBV28	.	TRBJ1-5	.	TGTGCCAGCAGTTTAAAAACGGTCTGGGAATCCTTATATAGCAATCAGCCCCAGCATTTT	CASSLKTVWESLYSNQPQHF
TRBV18	.	TRBJ2-3	.	TGTGCCAGCTCACCGAAGAGGGCTCCTCCAACAGATACGCAGTATTTT	CASSPKRAPPTDTQYF
TRBV28	.	TRBJ1-4	.	TGTGCCAGCAGCCCTATCCAGGACTTCACAACAACTAATGAAAAACTGTTTTTT	CASSPIQDFTTTNEKLFF
TRBV2	.	TRBJ1-4	.	TGTGCCAGTAAGACGGGGGGCGGTGAAAAACTGTTTTTT	CASKTGGGEKLFF
TRBV7-9	few	TRBJ1-2	TRBD1	TGTGCCAGCAGCTTAGGGAGGGACAGGAACTATGGCTACACCTTC	CASSLGRDRNYGYTF
TRBV19	.	TRBJ1-1	.	TGTGCCAGTCGCCGCCCAGGTGGCACTGAAGCTTTCTTT	CASRRPGGTEAFF
TRBV5-1	.	TRBJ2-5	.	TGCGCCAGCACGGGACTGGTAGATGAGACCCAGTACTTC	CASTGLVDETQYF
TRBV7-2	.	TRBJ2-1	.	TGTGCCAGCAGCTTTACGGGGCCTACGGGTGAGCAGTTCTTC	CASSFTGPTGEQFF
TRBV18	.	TRBJ1-5	TRBD1	TGTGCCAGCTCACCGGGGACAGGCTTCAATCAGCCCCAGCATTTT	CASSPGTGFNQPQHF
TRBV18	.	TRBJ1-5	.	TGTGCCAGCTCACGGGGGCAGGGGCAGCCCCAGCATTTT	CASSRGQGQPQHF
TRBV18	.	TRBJ2-1	.	TGTGCCAGCTCACCGGTACCTAGCTACAATGAGCAGTTCTTC	CASSPVPSYNEQFF
TRBV5-1	.	TRBJ2-7	TRBD1	TGCGCCAGCAGGCCGGGACAGGGGGCCCTCTACGAGCAGTACTTC	CASRPGQGALYEQYF
TRBV10-2	.	TRBJ2-7	TRBD2	TGCGCCAGCAAAGAGCGGGAGGTCTACGAGCAGTACTTC	CASKEREVYEQYF
TRBV28	.	TRBJ1-5	.	TGTGCCAGCAACGATAGCAATCAGCCCCAGCATTTT	CASNDSNQPQHF
TRBV2	.	TRBJ2-3	TRBD2	TGTGCCAGCAGTTTCGGACTAGCGGGAGATACGCAGTATTTT	CASSFGLAGDTQYF